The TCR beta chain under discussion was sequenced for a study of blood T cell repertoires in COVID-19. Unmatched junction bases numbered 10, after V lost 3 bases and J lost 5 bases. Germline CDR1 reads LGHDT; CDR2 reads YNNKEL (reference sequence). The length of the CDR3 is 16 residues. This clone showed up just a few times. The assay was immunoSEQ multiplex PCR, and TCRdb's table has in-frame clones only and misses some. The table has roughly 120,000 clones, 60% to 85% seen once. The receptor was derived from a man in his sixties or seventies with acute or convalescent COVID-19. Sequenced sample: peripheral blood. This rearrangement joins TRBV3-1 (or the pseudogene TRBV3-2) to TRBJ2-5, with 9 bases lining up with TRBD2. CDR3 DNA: TGTGCCAGCAGCCACTGGGGACTAGCCACCAGGGAGACCCAGTACTTC. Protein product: CASSHWGLATRETQYF.